The clone carrying this T cell receptor (beta chain) came up many times. The antigen remains unidentified. The record originates from a study of response to subunit inactivated influenza vaccine. Germline assignment: CDR1 SGHDT and CDR2 YYEEEE. Trimming took 1 base from V and 2 from J, leaving 9 bases between them. This CDR3 is 15 amino acids long. TCRdb reprocessed the RT-PCR reads via MiXCR and lists one record per CDR3 protein. In the table there are approximately 500,000 distinct CDR3 sequences, roughly 13% of which are singletons. General study findings and limits: Every seasonal influenza vaccination brings in few new T cells, the authors suggested.

The sequences come from PBMCs from blood, collected 40 to 50 days after vaccination. This chain uses TRBV5-6 with TRBJ1-4; tentatively, D is TRBD1 (5 bases). This TCR came from a man aged 45-60 years who received an inactivated influenza vaccine. Here the CDR3 DNA reads TGTGCCAGCAGCTTGTTAGGGGCCACTAATGAAAAACTGTTTTTT. Its protein product is CASSLLGATNEKLFF.